A single sample gave rise to the 9 T cell receptor beta chains below, sequenced in a study of shared clonotypes between healthy human individuals. Sequenced by immunoSEQ multiplex PCR; TCRdb stores in-frame clones only, minus some. The sample shows fewer than 400,000 clones, under 80% of them seen only once. Sequencing input: memory CD4+ T cells sorted from blood. Indicated subset: CD45RA-negative fraction. Receptors originate from a man aged 25 to 40 in good health.

This clone has more than one count but fewer than ten. The V gene is TRBV5-4, the J gene TRBJ2-3; D is possibly TRBD2 (7 bases). Trimming shortened V by 0 bases and J by 2 bases, and 13 bases separated the two germline ends. The CDR3 spans 16 residues. Germline CDR1 SGHNT, CDR2 YYREEE (reference sequence). CDR3 sequence: CASSLVRGGPTDTQYF. The CDR3, as DNA: TGTGCCAGCAGCTTGGTACGCGGGGGCCCCACAGATACGCAGTATTTT.

V usage is TRBV28 and J usage is TRBJ2-1; possibly TRBD2 for D (6 bases). CDR1 is MDHEN and CDR2 is SYDVKM in the germline V gene. The germline V and J ends were trimmed by 7 bases and 8 bases, with 18 bases remaining between them. The CDR3 is 14 residues long. The CDR3 loop reads CASIKRSGRHEQFF. The CDR3, as DNA: TGTGCCAGCATTAAACGGTCGGGGAGGCATGAGCAGTTCTTC.

The CDR3: CASTLDLPGNQPQHF. The CDR3 nucleotides are TGCGCCAGCACCCTGGACCTTCCGGGCAATCAGCCCCAGCATTTT. J is TRBJ1-5 and V is TRBV10-2; D remains ambiguous. V dropped 7 bases and J dropped 2 bases, with 15 bases sitting between them. Germline V lookup: CDR1 WSHSY, CDR2 SAAADI. This CDR3 contains 15 residues.

The chain employs TRBV28 and TRBJ2-3; 10 bases fit TRBD2. Losses at the gene ends were 8 bases for V and 4 bases for J; bases not matched to a gene: 6. The CDR3 runs 14 residues. Germline CDR1 reads MDHEN; CDR2 reads SYDVKM. In nucleotides, the CDR3 is TGTGCCAGCCAAGCGGGAGGGCAACCAGATACGCAGTATTTT. Residues: CASQAGGQPDTQYF.

The chain employs TRBV5-4 and TRBJ2-7; D call uncertain. The germline CDR1 and CDR2 sequences are SGHNT and YYREEE (reference sequence). The CDR3 runs to 14 residues. The V and J ends lost 2 bases and 0 bases respectively, with 9 bases between them. This CDR3 reads CASSFELSSYEQYF. CDR3 nucleotide sequence: TGTGCCAGCAGCTTCGAGTTAAGCTCCTACGAGCAGTACTTC. Full variable domain (missing parts from reference TRBV5-4 and TRBJ2-7): ETGVTQSPTHLIKTRGQQVTLRCSSQSGHNTVSWYQQALGQGPQFIFQYYREEENGRGNFPPRFSGLQFPNYSSELNVNALELDDSALYLCASSFELSSYEQYFGPGTRLTVT.

This chain connects TRBV7-9 to TRBJ1-5, with D uncertain. Trimming took 1 base from V and 4 from J, leaving 5 bases between them. The germline CDR1 and CDR2 sequences are SEHNR and FQNEAQ (reference sequence). The CDR3 has 13 residues. CDR3 nucleotides: TGTGCCAGCAGCTTAGGATTTAATCAGCCCCAGCATTTT. It translates to CASSLGFNQPQHF. The full variable domain, in which reference TRBV7-9 and TRBJ1-5 provide the parts outside the CDR3, is DTGVSQNPRHKITKRGQNVTFRCDPISEHNRLYWYRQTLGQGPEFLTYFQNEAQLEKSRLLSDRFSAERPKGSFSTLEIQRTEQGDSAMYLCASSLGFNQPQHFGDGTRLSIL.

This clone was counted only a few times. The CDR3 sequence: CASSPNLGQGASEQYF. The CDR3 DNA follows: TGTGCCAGCTCTCCAAATTTGGGACAGGGGGCAAGCGAGCAGTACTTC. The chain has TRBV18 and TRBJ2-7, with 12 nucleotides matching TRBD1. Germline V CDR1 and CDR2: KGHSH, LQKENI. The CDR3 consists of 16 residues. The V gene end was trimmed by 6 bases and the J gene end by 6 bases; junction bases not matched to a gene: 12.

A few counts support this clone. This chain links TRBV5-1 with TRBJ1-4; D possibly corresponds to TRBD1 (5 bases). Germline loops: CDR1 SGHRS, CDR2 YFSETQ. This CDR3 comprises 14 residues. Trimming took 4 bases from V and 5 from J, leaving 12 bases between them. The CDR3 is CASSTTAGNEKLFF. In DNA, the CDR3 is TGCGCCAGCAGCACGACAGCCGGAAATGAAAAACTGTTTTTT.

V gene TRBV6-6 combines with J gene TRBJ1-5; TRBD1 is a possible D gene (5 bases). V was clipped by 2 bases and J by 1 base, with 9 bases between them. Germline loops: CDR1 MNHNY, CDR2 SVGAGI (reference sequence). The CDR3 spans 15 residues. In DNA form, the CDR3 reads TGTGCCAGCAGTTACAACCGGGACAGCAATCAGCCCCAGCATTTT. Encoded protein: CASSYNRDSNQPQHF.